The clone carrying this TCR beta chain was counted many times. MiXCR, run by TCRdb on the RT-PCR reads, gives a single entry per CDR3 protein. The sample shows more than 600,000 distinct CDR3 sequences, approximately 15% of them seen only once. Source material: memory CD4+ T cells from blood. This receptor was identified in a female donor in good health, serving as a healthy control.

The chain's CDR3 is CASSFKTSGGTEAFF. The CDR3 DNA is TGTGCCAGCAGTTTTAAGACGTCAGGGGGCACTGAAGCTTTCTTT. This rearrangement joins TRBV27 to TRBJ1-1; 7 nucleotides match TRBD1. CDR3 size: 15 residues. J was trimmed by 4 bases and V by 3 bases; bases with no gene match: 8. Germline CDR1 and CDR2: MNHEY and SMNVEV (reference sequence).